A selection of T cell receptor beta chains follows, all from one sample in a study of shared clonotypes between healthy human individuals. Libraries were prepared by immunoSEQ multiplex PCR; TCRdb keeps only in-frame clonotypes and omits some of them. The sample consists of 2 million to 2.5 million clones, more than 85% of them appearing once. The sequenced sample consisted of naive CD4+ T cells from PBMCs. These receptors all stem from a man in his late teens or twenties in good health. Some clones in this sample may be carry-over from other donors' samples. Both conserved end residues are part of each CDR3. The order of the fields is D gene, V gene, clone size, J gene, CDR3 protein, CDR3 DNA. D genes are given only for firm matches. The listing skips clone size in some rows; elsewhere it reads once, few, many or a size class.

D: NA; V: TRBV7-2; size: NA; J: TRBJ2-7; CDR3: CASSLVGAAYEQYF; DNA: TGTGCCAGCAGCTTAGTTGGCGCCGCCTACGAGCAGTACTTC
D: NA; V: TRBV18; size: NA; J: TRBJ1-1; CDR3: CASSPAVEGIVAFF; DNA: TGTGCCAGCTCCCCGGCGGTGGAGGGCATCGTAGCTTTCTTT
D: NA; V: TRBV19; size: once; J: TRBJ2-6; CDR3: CASRSGASGANVLTF; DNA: TGTGCCAGTAGGTCAGGGGCCTCTGGGGCCAACGTCCTGACTTTC
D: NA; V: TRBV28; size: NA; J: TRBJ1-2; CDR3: CASTFSGPNYGYTF; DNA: TGTGCCAGCACTTTTTCTGGCCCTAACTATGGCTACACCTTC
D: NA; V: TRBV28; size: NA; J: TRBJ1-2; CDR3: CASSLYGGLGRAGYTF; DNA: TGTGCCAGCAGTTTATATGGCGGTCTGGGCAGGGCCGGGTACACCTTC
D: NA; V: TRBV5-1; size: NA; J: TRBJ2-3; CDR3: CASNGLGQHSTDTQYF; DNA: TGCGCCAGCAACGGGTTGGGGCAGCATAGCACAGATACGCAGTATTTT
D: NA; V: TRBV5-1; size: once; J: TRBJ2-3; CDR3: CASSHRTDTDTQYF; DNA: TGCGCCAGCAGCCACCGGACAGACACAGATACGCAGTATTTT
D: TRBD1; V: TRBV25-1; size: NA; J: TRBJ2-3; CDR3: CASSLTGPSTDTQYF; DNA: TGTGCCAGCAGCCTGACAGGGCCTTCCACAGATACGCAGTATTTT
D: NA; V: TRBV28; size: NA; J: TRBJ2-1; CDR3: CASSFVAEQFF; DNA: TGTGCCAGCAGTTTCGTGGCCGAGCAGTTCTTC
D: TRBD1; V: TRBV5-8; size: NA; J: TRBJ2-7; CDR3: CASSLLGGQGTYEQYF; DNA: TGTGCCAGCAGCTTGCTCGGAGGACAGGGTACCTACGAGCAGTACTTC
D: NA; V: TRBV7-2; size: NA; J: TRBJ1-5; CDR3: CASSLGRGDQPQHF; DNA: TGTGCCAGCAGCCTAGGGCGGGGGGATCAGCCCCAGCATTTT
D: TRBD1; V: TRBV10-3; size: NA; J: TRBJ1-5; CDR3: CATRAVGPTGSSQPQHF; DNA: TGTGCCACCAGGGCCGTTGGCCCGACAGGGTCGAGTCAGCCCCAGCATTTT
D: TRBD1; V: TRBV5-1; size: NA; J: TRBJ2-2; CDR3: CASSPGQGRTGELFF; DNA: TGCGCCAGCAGCCCGGGACAGGGTCGCACCGGGGAGCTGTTTTTT
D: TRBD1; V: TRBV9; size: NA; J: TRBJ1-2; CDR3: CASSPTDRGSGGYTF; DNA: TGTGCCAGCAGCCCGACGGACAGGGGGTCCGGGGGCTACACCTTC
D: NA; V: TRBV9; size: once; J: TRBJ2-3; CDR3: CASSAGLTDGGTQYF; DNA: TGTGCCAGCAGCGCGGGACTGACGGACGGGGGAACGCAGTATTTT
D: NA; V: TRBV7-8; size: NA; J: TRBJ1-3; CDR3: CASSLAGSSGNTIYF; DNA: TGTGCCAGCAGCTTAGCCGGTTCCTCTGGAAACACCATATATTTT
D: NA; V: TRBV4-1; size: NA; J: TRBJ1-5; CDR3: CASSQVVSNQPQHF; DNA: TGCGCCAGCAGCCAAGTGGTCAGCAATCAGCCCCAGCATTTT
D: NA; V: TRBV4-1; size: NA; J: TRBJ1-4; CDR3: CASSRWDKNEKLFF; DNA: TGCGCCAGCAGCCGCTGGGACAAGAATGAAAAACTGTTTTTT
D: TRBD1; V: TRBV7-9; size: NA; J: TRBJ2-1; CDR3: CASSQGQDEQFF; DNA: TGTGCCAGCAGCCAGGGACAGGATGAGCAGTTCTTC
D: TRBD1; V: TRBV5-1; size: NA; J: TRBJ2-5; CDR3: CASSSGTGTFEETQYF; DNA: TGCGCCAGCAGCTCTGGGACAGGGACTTTCGAGGAGACCCAGTACTTC
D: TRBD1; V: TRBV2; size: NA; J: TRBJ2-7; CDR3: CASQGQGASYEQYF; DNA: TGTGCCAGCCAGGGACAGGGGGCTTCCTACGAGCAGTACTTC
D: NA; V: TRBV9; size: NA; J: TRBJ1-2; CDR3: CASSSRGRGNYGYTF; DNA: TGTGCCAGCAGCTCCCGGGGGAGGGGTAACTATGGCTACACCTTC
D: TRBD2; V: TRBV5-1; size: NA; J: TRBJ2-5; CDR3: CASLKTSGGHLQETQYF; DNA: TGCGCCAGCCTTAAGACTAGCGGGGGACATTTACAAGAGACCCAGTACTTC
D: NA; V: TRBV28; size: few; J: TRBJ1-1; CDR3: CASTPRGTEAFF; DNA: TGTGCCAGCACCCCGAGGGGAACTGAAGCTTTCTTT
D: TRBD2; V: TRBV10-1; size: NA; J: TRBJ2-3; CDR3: CARIAGQGLAGDGGGTDTQYF; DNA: TGCGCCAGGATAGCAGGTCAGGGACTAGCGGGAGATGGGGGAGGGACAGATACGCAGTATTTT
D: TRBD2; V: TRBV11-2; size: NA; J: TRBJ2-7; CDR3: CASSFLAASYEQYF; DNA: TGTGCCAGCAGCTTTCTAGCGGCCTCCTACGAGCAGTACTTC
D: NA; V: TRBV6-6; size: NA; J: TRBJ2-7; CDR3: CASSYSRGIGPEQYF; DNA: TGTGCCAGCAGTTACTCCCGAGGGATCGGGCCCGAGCAGTACTTC
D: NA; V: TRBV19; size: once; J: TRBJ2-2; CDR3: CASSSDRRPNTGELFF; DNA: TGTGCCAGTAGTAGCGATAGGCGGCCGAACACCGGGGAGCTGTTTTTT
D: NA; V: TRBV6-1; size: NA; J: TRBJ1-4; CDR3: CASRSRRTDYEKLFF; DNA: TGTGCCAGCAGGTCGAGGAGGACAGACTATGAAAAACTGTTTTTT
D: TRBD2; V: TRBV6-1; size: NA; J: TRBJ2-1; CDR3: CASSQPGLAGGEQFF; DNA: TGTGCCAGCAGTCAACCGGGACTAGCGGGAGGGGAGCAGTTCTTC
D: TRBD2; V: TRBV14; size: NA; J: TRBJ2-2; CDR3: CASSQESGGGRELFF; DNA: TGTGCCAGCAGCCAAGAATCGGGAGGAGGGCGAGAGCTGTTTTTT
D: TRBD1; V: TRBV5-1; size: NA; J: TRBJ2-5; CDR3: CASSGTGGNSGGPQYF; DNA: TGCGCCAGCTCGGGGACAGGGGGGAATTCGGGAGGTCCCCAGTACTTC
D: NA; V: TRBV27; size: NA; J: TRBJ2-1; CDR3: CASSFWPNEQFF; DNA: TGTGCCAGCAGTTTTTGGCCCAATGAGCAGTTCTTC
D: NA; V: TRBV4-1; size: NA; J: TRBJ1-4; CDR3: CASSQASQRTNEKLFF; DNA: TGCGCCAGCAGCCAAGCATCCCAAAGAACTAATGAAAAACTGTTTTTT
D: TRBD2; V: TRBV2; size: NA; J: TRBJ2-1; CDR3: CASRYGTSNEQFF; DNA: TGTGCCAGCAGATATGGGACTAGCAATGAGCAGTTCTTC
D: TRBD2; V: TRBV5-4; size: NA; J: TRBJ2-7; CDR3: CASSPGLGASYEQYF; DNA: TGTGCCAGCAGCCCGGGACTAGGGGCCTCCTACGAGCAGTACTTC
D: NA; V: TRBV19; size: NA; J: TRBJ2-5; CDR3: CASSTIAGGAQYF; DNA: TGTGCCAGTAGTACTATAGCTGGAGGGGCCCAGTACTTC
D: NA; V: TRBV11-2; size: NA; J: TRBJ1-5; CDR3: CASSLSSFYSNQPQHF; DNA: TGTGCCAGCAGCTTATCGAGTTTTTATAGCAATCAGCCCCAGCATTTT
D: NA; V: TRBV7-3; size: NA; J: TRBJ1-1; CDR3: CASSLQGLPDTEAFF; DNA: TGTGCCAGCAGCTTACAAGGGCTGCCGGACACTGAAGCTTTCTTT
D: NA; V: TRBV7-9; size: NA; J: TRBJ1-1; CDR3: CASSTRALNTEAFF; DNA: TGTGCCAGCAGCACCCGGGCCCTGAACACTGAAGCTTTCTTT
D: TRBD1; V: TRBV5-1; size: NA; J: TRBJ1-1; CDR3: CASSLAGGLNTEAFF; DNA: TGCGCCAGCAGCTTGGCAGGGGGCCTGAACACTGAAGCTTTCTTT
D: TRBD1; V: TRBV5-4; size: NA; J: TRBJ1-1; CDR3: CASSFRTGGEAFF; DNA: TGTGCCAGCAGCTTCCGTACAGGGGGAGAAGCTTTCTTT
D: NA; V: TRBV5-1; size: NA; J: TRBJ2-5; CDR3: CASSPFPDRQETQYF; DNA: TGCGCCAGCAGCCCGTTTCCTGACAGGCAAGAGACCCAGTACTTC
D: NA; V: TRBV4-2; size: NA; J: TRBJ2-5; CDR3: CASSQGHQPGPQETQYF; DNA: TGTGCCAGCAGCCAAGGTCATCAGCCGGGACCACAAGAGACCCAGTACTTC
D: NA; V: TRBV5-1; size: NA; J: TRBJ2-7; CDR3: CASSLEAGFYEQYF; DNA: TGCGCCAGCAGCTTGGAAGCAGGGTTCTACGAGCAGTACTTC
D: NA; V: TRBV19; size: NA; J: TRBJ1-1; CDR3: CASSRGSSGGEAFF; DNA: TGTGCCAGTAGCCGCGGGTCCTCCGGAGGTGAAGCTTTCTTT
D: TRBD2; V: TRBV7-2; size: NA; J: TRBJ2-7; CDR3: CASSISGRAAYEQYF; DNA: TGTGCCAGCAGCATCAGCGGGAGGGCCGCGTACGAGCAGTACTTC
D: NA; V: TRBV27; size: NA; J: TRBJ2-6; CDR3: CASSSTDSGANVLTF; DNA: TGTGCCAGCAGCTCGACAGACTCTGGGGCCAACGTCCTGACTTTC
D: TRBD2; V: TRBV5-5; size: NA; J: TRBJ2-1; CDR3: CASSKTSGKAAYNEQFF; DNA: TGTGCCAGCAGCAAAACCAGCGGGAAGGCGGCCTACAATGAGCAGTTCTTC
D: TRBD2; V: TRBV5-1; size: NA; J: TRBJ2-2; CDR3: CASSSSSGRGTGELFF; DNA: TGCGCCAGCAGCTCCTCGAGCGGGAGAGGCACCGGGGAGCTGTTTTTT
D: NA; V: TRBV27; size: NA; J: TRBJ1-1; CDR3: CASTSFGAANTEAFF; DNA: TGTGCCAGCACCTCCTTTGGTGCCGCGAACACTGAAGCTTTCTTT
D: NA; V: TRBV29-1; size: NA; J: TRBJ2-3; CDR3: CSVDNPSQADTQYF; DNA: TGCAGCGTTGATAACCCTAGTCAAGCAGATACGCAGTATTTT